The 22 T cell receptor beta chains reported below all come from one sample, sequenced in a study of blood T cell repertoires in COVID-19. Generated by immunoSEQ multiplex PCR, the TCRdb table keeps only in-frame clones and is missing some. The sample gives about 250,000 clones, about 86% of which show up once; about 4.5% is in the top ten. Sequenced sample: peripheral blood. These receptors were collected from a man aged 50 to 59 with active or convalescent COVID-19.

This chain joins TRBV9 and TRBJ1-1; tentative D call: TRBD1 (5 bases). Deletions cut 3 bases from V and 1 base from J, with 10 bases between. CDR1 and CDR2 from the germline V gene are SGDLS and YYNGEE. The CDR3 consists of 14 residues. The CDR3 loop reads CASSAVGGNTEAFF. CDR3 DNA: TGTGCCAGCAGCGCGGTCGGGGGGAACACTGAAGCTTTCTTT.

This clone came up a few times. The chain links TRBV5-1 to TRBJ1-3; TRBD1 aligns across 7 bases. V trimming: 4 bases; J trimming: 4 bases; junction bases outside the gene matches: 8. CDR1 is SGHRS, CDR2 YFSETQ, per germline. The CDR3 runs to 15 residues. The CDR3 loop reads CASSPAGGPGNTIYF. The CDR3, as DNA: TGCGCCAGCAGCCCAGCAGGGGGGCCAGGAAACACCATATATTTT. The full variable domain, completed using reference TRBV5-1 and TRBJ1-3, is KAGVTQTPRYLIKTRGQQVTLSCSPISGHRSVSWYQQTPGQGLQFLFEYFSETQRNKGNFPGRFSGRQFSNSRSEMNVSTLELGDSALYLCASSPAGGPGNTIYFGEGSWLTVV.

The CDR3 sequence: CASRRGSGGKGEQFF. CDR3 nucleotide sequence: TGTGCCAGCCGAAGGGGGTCAGGGGGAAAAGGGGAGCAGTTCTTC. The V call is TRBV6-5, the J call TRBJ2-1, with 7 bases aligning to TRBD1. The V gene's germline CDR1 is MNHEY and CDR2 SVGAGI. This CDR3 is 15 amino acids long. V lost 8 bases to trimming and J lost 10 bases; unmatched junction nucleotides: 17.

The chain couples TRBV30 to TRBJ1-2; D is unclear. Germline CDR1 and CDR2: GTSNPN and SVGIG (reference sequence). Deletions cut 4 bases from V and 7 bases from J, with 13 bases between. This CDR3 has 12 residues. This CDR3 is CAWTMGSAGYTF. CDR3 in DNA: TGTGCCTGGACTATGGGGAGTGCTGGCTACACCTTC.

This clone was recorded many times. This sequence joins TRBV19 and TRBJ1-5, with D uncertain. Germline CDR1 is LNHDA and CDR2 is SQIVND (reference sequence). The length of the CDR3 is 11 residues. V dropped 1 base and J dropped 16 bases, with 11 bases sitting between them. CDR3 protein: CASSIGESLHF. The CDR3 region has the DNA TGTGCCAGTAGTATAGGGGAGAGTCTACATTTT.

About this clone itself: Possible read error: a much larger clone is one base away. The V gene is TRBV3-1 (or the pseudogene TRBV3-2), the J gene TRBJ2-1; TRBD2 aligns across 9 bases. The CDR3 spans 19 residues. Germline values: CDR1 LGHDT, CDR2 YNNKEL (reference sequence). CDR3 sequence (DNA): TGTGCCCGCAGCCACGATCGGGGCGGGGGGGCCAGGTCCTACAATGAGCAGTTCTTC. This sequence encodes CARSHDRGGGARSYNEQFF.

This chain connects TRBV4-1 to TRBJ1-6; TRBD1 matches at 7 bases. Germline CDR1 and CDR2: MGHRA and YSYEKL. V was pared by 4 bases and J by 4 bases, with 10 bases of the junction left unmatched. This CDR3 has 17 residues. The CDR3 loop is CASSRRDSNLYNSPLHF. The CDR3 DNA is TGCGCCAGCAGCCGCCGGGACAGTAATCTATATAATTCACCCCTCCACTTT.

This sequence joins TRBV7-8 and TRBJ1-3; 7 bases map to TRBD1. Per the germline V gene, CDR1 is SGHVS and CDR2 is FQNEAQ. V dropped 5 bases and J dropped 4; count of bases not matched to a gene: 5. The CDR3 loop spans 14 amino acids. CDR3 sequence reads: CASSRGTAGNTIYF. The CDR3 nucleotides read TGTGCCAGCAGCCGGGGGACAGCCGGAAACACCATATATTTT.

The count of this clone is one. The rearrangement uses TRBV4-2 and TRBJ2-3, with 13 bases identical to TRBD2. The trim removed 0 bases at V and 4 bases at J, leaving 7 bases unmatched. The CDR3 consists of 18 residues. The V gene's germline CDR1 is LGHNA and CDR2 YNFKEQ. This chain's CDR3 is CASSQDRLAGGRADTQYF. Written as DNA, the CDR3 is TGTGCCAGCAGCCAAGATAGACTAGCGGGGGGCCGGGCAGATACGCAGTATTTT.

The CDR3 here is CASSLDSYQPQHF. The DNA of the CDR3 is TGTGCCAGCAGTTTAGACAGCTATCAGCCCCAGCATTTT. The genes are TRBV12-3 or TRBV12-4 and TRBJ1-5, with D unresolved. V lost 1 base and J lost 5, with 6 bases in between. There are 13 residues in the CDR3.

This CDR3 reads CASSPRGLGELFF. CDR3 DNA sequence: TGTGCCAGCAGTCCCCGGGGACTCGGGGAGCTGTTTTTT. V usage is TRBV27 and J usage is TRBJ2-2; TRBD2 is a possible D gene (6 bases). In germline, CDR1 is MNHEY, CDR2 SMNVEV (reference sequence). V was shortened by 5 bases and J by 7 bases, with 11 bases between the two germline ends. CDR3 size: 13 residues.

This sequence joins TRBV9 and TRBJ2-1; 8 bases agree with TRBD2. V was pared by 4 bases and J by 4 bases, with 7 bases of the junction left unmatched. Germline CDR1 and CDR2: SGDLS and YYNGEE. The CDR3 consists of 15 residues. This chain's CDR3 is CASSFSGGGYNEQFF. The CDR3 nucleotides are TGTGCCAGCAGCTTCTCCGGCGGGGGGTACAATGAGCAGTTCTTC.

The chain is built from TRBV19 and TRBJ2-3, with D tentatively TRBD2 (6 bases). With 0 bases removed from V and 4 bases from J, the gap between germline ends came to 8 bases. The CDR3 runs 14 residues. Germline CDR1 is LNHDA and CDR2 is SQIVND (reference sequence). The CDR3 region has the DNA TGTGCCAGTAGTATAGACTGGGACTCAGATACGCAGTATTTT. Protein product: CASSIDWDSDTQYF.

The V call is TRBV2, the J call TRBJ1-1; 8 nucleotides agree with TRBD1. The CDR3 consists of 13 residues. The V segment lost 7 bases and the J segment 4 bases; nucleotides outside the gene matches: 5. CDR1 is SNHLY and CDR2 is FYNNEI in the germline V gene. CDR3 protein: CASKQGAVTEAFF. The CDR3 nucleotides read TGTGCCAGCAAGCAGGGGGCAGTCACTGAAGCTTTCTTT. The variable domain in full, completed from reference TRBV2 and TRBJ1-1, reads EPEVTQTPSHQVTQMGQEVILRCVPISNHLYFYWYRQILGQKVEFLVSFYNNEISEKSEIFDDQFSVERPDGSNFTLKIRSTKLEDSAMYFCASKQGAVTEAFFGQGTRLTVV.

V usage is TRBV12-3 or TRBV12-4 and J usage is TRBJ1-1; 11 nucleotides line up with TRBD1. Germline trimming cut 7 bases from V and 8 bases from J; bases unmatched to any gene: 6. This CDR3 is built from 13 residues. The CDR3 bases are TGTGCCAGCAACCAGGGACAGGGGGTGGAAGCTTTCTTT. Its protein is CASNQGQGVEAFF.

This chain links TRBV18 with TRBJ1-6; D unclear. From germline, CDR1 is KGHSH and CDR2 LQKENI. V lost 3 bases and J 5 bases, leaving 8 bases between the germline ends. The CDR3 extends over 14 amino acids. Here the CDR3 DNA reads TGTGCCAGCTCACCGCAGAGGGATAATTCACCCCTCCACTTT. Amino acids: CASSPQRDNSPLHF.

The CDR3 here is CASSLDRGSGAVRKQFF. CDR3 DNA: TGTGCCAGCAGCTTAGATAGAGGGAGCGGGGCCGTGAGAAAGCAGTTCTTC. V gene TRBV11-3 combines with J gene TRBJ2-1, with 7 bases identical to TRBD2. From germline, CDR1 is SGHNT and CDR2 YENEEA. CDR3 length: 17 amino acids. V trimming: 0 bases; J trimming: 11 bases; junction bases outside the gene matches: 16. Variable domain in full (rest from reference TRBV11-3 and TRBJ2-1): EAGVVQSPRYKIIEKKQPVAFWCNPISGHNTLYWYLQNLGQGPELLIRYENEEAVDDSQLPKDRFSAERLKGVDSTLKIQPAELGDSAVYLCASSLDRGSGAVRKQFFGPGTRLTVL.

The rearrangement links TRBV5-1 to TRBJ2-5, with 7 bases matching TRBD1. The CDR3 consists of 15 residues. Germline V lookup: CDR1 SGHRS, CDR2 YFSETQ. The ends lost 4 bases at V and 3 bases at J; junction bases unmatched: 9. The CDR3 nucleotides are TGCGCCAGCAGCACGACCGGGACAGCTAAAGAGACCCAGTACTTC. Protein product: CASSTTGTAKETQYF.

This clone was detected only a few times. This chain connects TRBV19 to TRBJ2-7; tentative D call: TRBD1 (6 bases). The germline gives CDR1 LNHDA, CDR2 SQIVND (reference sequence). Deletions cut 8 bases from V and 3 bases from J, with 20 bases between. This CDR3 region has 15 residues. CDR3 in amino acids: CASAPGHQRYYEQYF. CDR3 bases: TGTGCCAGTGCCCCGGGACACCAACGCTACTACGAGCAGTACTTC. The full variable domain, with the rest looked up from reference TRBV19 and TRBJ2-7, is DGGITQSPKYLFRKEGQNVTLSCEQNLNHDAMYWYRQDPGQGLRLIYYSQIVNDFQKGDIAEGYSVSREKKESFPLTVTSAQKNPTAFYLCASAPGHQRYYEQYFGPGTRLTVT.

The CDR3: CASGKTGGDSPLHF. The CDR3 DNA is TGTGCCAGCGGTAAGACAGGGGGCGATTCACCCCTCCACTTT. This chain connects TRBV9 to TRBJ1-6, with 10 bases that match TRBD1. The V gene end was trimmed by 7 bases and the J gene end by 8 bases; junction bases not matched to a gene: 6. CDR1 is SGDLS and CDR2 is YYNGEE in the germline V gene. CDR3 length: 14 residues.

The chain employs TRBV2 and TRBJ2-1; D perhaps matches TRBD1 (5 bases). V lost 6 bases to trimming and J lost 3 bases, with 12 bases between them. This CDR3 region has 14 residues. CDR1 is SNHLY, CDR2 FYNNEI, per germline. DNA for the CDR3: TGTGCCAGCAGGGGCGAAGGACACTACAATGAGCAGTTCTTC. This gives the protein CASRGEGHYNEQFF. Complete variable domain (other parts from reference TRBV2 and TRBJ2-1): EPEVTQTPSHQVTQMGQEVILRCVPISNHLYFYWYRQILGQKVEFLVSFYNNEISEKSEIFDDQFSVERPDGSNFTLKIRSTKLEDSAMYFCASRGEGHYNEQFFGPGTRLTVL.

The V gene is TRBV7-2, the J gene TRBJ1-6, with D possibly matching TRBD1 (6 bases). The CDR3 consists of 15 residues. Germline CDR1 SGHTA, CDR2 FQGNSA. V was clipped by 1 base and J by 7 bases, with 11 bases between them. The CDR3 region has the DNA TGTGCCAGCAGCTTAGACAGGGCTGGGAATTCACCCCTCCACTTT. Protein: CASSLDRAGNSPLHF.